A single sample gave rise to the 30 T cell receptor beta chains below, sequenced in a study of T cells in localized non-small cell lung cancer. Assay used: immunoSEQ multiplex PCR; TCRdb lists only in-frame clones, some missing. The sample carries approximately 28,000 clones, roughly 84% recorded once. Material: peripheral blood mononuclear cells, obtained before any cancer treatment. These receptors originate from a man aged 35-75 years with stage III lung adenocarcinoma.

V and J are TRBV28 and TRBJ2-5; 9 bases are a match to TRBD2. The CDR3 spans 13 residues. The germline CDR1 and CDR2 sequences are MDHEN and SYDVKM. J gave up 2 bases and V 8 bases, and 3 bases lay outside the gene matches. The CDR3 loop reads CASGLAGQETQYF. The DNA for the CDR3 is TGTGCCAGCGGCCTAGCGGGGCAAGAGACCCAGTACTTC.

The rearrangement joins TRBV13 to TRBJ1-1; D might be TRBD1 (5 bases). Trimming cost V 6 bases and J 3 bases, with 17 bases left between them. The germline V gene has CDR1 PRHDT and CDR2 FYEKMQ (reference sequence). This CDR3 is built from 15 residues. CDR3 DNA sequence: TGTGCCAGCAGAATTAACTCATGGGGCTACACTGAAGCTTTCTTT. This codes for CASRINSWGYTEAFF.

V and J are TRBV19 and TRBJ1-5; D is uncertain. The CDR3 runs 14 residues. CDR1 is LNHDA, CDR2 SQIVND, per germline (reference sequence). V lost 6 bases and J lost 4, with 13 bases in between. CDR3 in amino acids: CASSTSVGNQPQHF. The CDR3 DNA reads TGTGCCAGTAGCACTTCCGTGGGGAATCAGCCCCAGCATTTT.

The genes are TRBV19 and TRBJ2-5, with TRBD2 identical over 12 bases. This CDR3 spans 17 amino acids. J was trimmed by 4 bases and V by 6 bases; bases with no gene match: 12. Germline V gene sequence: CDR1 LNHDA, CDR2 SQIVND (reference sequence). The CDR3 protein is CASSTRTSGIIGETQYF. In DNA, the CDR3 is TGTGCCAGTAGCACTCGGACTAGCGGGATAATTGGAGAGACCCAGTACTTC.

The chain combines TRBV7-9 with TRBJ2-3; D call uncertain. Germline V lookup: CDR1 SEHNR, CDR2 FQNEAQ (reference sequence). The CDR3 sequence is 11 residues long. V gave up 5 bases and J gave up 8 bases, with 8 bases separating them. CDR3 protein: CASSIGFTQYF. CDR3 nucleotides: TGTGCCAGCAGCATCGGGTTTACGCAGTATTTT.

This chain links TRBV6-5 with TRBJ2-2; 8 bases align to TRBD2. CDR1 is MNHEY and CDR2 is SVGAGI in the germline V gene. The trim removed 2 bases at V and 4 bases at J, leaving 6 bases unmatched. The CDR3 consists of 16 residues. DNA for the CDR3: TGTGCCAGCAGTTACCGAGGGCTAGCGGGCACCGGGGAGCTGTTTTTT. Translation: CASSYRGLAGTGELFF.

The chain couples TRBV28 to TRBJ1-2; D not certain. Trimming cost V 7 bases and J 8 bases, with 23 bases left between them. Germline V gives CDR1 MDHEN, CDR2 SYDVKM. The CDR3 is 15 residues long. The chain's CDR3 is CASNPSSVRVGGYTF. The CDR3 DNA reads TGTGCCAGCAACCCCTCTTCGGTCCGGGTGGGAGGCTACACCTTC.

The V call is TRBV6-6, the J call TRBJ1-2; tentative D call: TRBD1 (6 bases). Trimming took off 4 bases at V and 9 bases at J, with 12 bases between the two ends. Germline values: CDR1 MNHNY, CDR2 SVGAGI (reference sequence). This CDR3 is built from 12 residues. CDR3 residues: CASSWDTRSYTF. CDR3 in DNA: TGTGCCAGCAGTTGGGACACGCGGAGCTACACCTTC.

The V and J genes are TRBV11-2 and TRBJ1-1; no definite D call. This CDR3 is 14 amino acids long. V lost 7 bases, J lost 0 bases, and 12 bases lay in between. From germline, CDR1 is SGHAT and CDR2 FQNNGV. CDR3 protein: CASTAGNLNTEAFF. CDR3 DNA sequence: TGTGCCAGCACGGCCGGGAACCTGAACACTGAAGCTTTCTTT.

This clone was observed a handful of times. The chain couples TRBV10-3 to TRBJ1-1, with a tentative D call TRBD1 (5 bases). V shed 0 bases and J shed 4 bases, with 15 bases lying between them. Germline CDR1 and CDR2: ENHRY and SYGVKD. The CDR3 is 16 amino acids. The DNA for the CDR3 is TGTGCCATCAGTGAGTCGACTGTCAGGGTCCGCACTGAAGCTTTCTTT. This gives the protein CAISESTVRVRTEAFF.

The CDR3 DNA is TGTGCCAGCAGCCTTATATCCAGGAGCGCCTATGGCTACACCTTC. Protein sequence: CASSLISRSAYGYTF. The chain recombines TRBV11-2 with TRBJ1-2; D is undetermined. The CDR3 has 15 residues. Germline V gives CDR1 SGHAT, CDR2 FQNNGV. V lost 5 bases to trimming and J lost 4 bases, with 17 bases between them.

This sequence joins TRBV5-1 and TRBJ1-2; no definite D call. Trimming removed 7 bases from V and 7 bases from J, with 23 bases in between. CDR1 and CDR2 (germline): SGHRS, YFSETQ. This CDR3 has 15 amino acids. CDR3 protein: CASGPVALSKIGYTF. CDR3 sequence (DNA): TGCGCCAGCGGGCCGGTAGCCCTCTCGAAGATTGGCTACACCTTC.

V usage is TRBV6-1 and J usage is TRBJ2-7, with D perhaps matching TRBD1 (5 bases). CDR1 and CDR2 from the germline V gene are MNHNS and SASEGT. V lost 8 bases and J lost 2, with 13 bases in between. CDR3 length equals 13 residues. The CDR3 coding sequence is TGTGCCAGCGGCAGGGATGTGGCCTACGAGCAGTACGTC. Translation: CASGRDVAYEQYV.

This chain joins TRBV19 and TRBJ2-5; possibly TRBD1 or TRBD2 for D (5 bases each). The CDR3 consists of 13 residues. The V end was cut by 9 bases, the J end by 1 base, with 12 bases between. Germline V lookup: CDR1 LNHDA, CDR2 SQIVND (reference sequence). CDR3 coding DNA: TGTGCCAGCTCTCGGGGACCCCAAGAGACCCAGTACTTC. Residues: CASSRGPQETQYF.

V usage is TRBV29-1 and J usage is TRBJ2-1, with 10 bases matching TRBD2. This CDR3 comprises 14 residues. The germline gives CDR1 SQVTM, CDR2 ANQGSEA. The CDR3, as DNA: TGCAGTCGGACTAGCGGTACCTCCTACAATGAGCAGTTCTTC. It translates to CSRTSGTSYNEQFF.

The chain recombines TRBV20-1 with TRBJ2-7; D is ambiguous. Germline CDR1 DFQATT, CDR2 SNEGSKA (reference sequence). This CDR3 contains 11 residues. V lost 3 bases to trimming and J lost 3 bases, with 6 bases between them. CDR3 DNA sequence: TGCAGTGCTAGGGCAGGCTACGAGCAGTACGTC. Translation gives CSARAGYEQYV.

This sequence joins TRBV5-1 and TRBJ1-4; no definite D call. Germline V gene lookup returns CDR1 SGHRS and CDR2 YFSETQ. The CDR3 has 14 amino acids. V lost 4 bases and J 5 bases, leaving 12 bases between the germline ends. In DNA form, the CDR3 reads TGCGCCAGCAGCCTGGGCCGGGTAAATGAAAAACTGTTTTTT. It encodes CASSLGRVNEKLFF.

The chain has TRBV25-1 and TRBJ2-3, with a possible D match to TRBD2 (6 bases). The CDR3 covers 18 residues. The V gene's germline CDR1 is MGHDK and CDR2 SYGVNS. Trimming removed 1 base from V and 5 bases from J, with 22 bases in between. CDR3 region: CASSELGIGTPGGDTQYF. CDR3 nucleotide sequence: TGTGCCAGCAGTGAATTAGGGATCGGGACCCCCGGGGGAGATACGCAGTATTTT. Filled out from reference TRBV25-1 and TRBJ2-3, the complete variable domain reads EADIYQTPRYLVIGTGKKITLECSQTMGHDKMYWYQQDPGMELHLIHYSYGVNSTEKGDLSSESTVSRIRTEHFPLTLESARPSHTSQYLCASSELGIGTPGGDTQYFGPGTRLTVL.

The chain joins TRBV10-3 to TRBJ1-3, with 8 bases fitting TRBD1. V lost 5 bases, J lost 8 bases, and 11 bases stayed unmatched. The CDR3 contains 15 residues. The germline CDR1 and CDR2 sequences are ENHRY and SYGVKD. CDR3 coding DNA: TGTGCCATCAGTAACGGGCCAGGGGGCGGAGACACCATATATTTT. Amino acid sequence: CAISNGPGGGDTIYF.

This chain uses TRBV7-8 with TRBJ2-5; D remains unclear. The V end lost 2 bases, the J end lost 2 bases, and 12 bases lay between the germline ends. The germline gives CDR1 SGHVS, CDR2 FQNEAQ. This CDR3 has 15 residues. CDR3 loop: CASSLPFAGQETQYF. CDR3 sequence (DNA): TGTGCCAGCAGCTTACCATTTGCTGGGCAAGAGACCCAGTACTTC. The full variable domain, completed using reference TRBV7-8 and TRBJ2-5, is GAGVSQSPRYKVAKRGQDVALRCDPISGHVSLFWYQQALGQGPEFLTYFQNEAQLDKSGLPSDRFFAERPEGSVSTLKIQRTQQEDSAVYLCASSLPFAGQETQYFGPGTRLLVL.

The genes are TRBV6-6 and TRBJ1-6; TRBD1 is a possible D gene (6 bases). V was shortened by 6 bases and J by 8 bases, with 17 bases between the two germline ends. Germline V gives CDR1 MNHNY, CDR2 SVGAGI (reference sequence). This CDR3 is 15 amino acids long. CDR3 in DNA: TGTGCCAGCAGCTTCCTGCCAAGGGGGGATTCACCCCTCCACTTT. It specifies CASSFLPRGDSPLHF.

The chain is built from TRBV5-3 and TRBJ2-7, with 10 bases matching TRBD1. TRBV5-3 is an ORF, with its function uncertain. The CDR3 covers 13 residues. V lost 4 bases to trimming and J lost 6 bases; unmatched junction nucleotides: 4. CDR3 amino acids: CARSPTGGGEQYF. Written as DNA, the CDR3 is TGTGCCAGAAGCCCGACAGGGGGCGGCGAGCAGTACTTC.

Turning to this clone: Different DNA sequences within this sample yield the same CDR3. The gene calls are TRBV7-9 and TRBJ1-4, with TRBD1 matching 9 bases. The germline CDR1 and CDR2 sequences are SEHNR and FQNEAQ (reference sequence). The J segment lost 6 bases and the V segment lost 4 bases, leaving 3 bases of the junction unmatched. This CDR3 has 14 residues. The CDR3 region has the DNA TGTGCCAGCAGCTCCGGACAGGGGTATGAAAAACTGTTTTTT. Translation: CASSSGQGYEKLFF.

The gene calls are TRBV6-5 and TRBJ1-5; D gene unclear. Trimming shortened V by 0 bases and J by 11 bases, and 8 bases separated the two germline ends. The CDR3 is 12 residues long. Germline V gene lookup returns CDR1 MNHEY and CDR2 SVGAGI. CDR3 sequence: CASSYSEGAQHF. CDR3 coding DNA: TGTGCCAGCAGTTACTCCGAGGGAGCCCAGCATTTT.

The chain carries TRBV6-5 and TRBJ2-5; a possible D gene is TRBD2 (6 bases). This CDR3 comprises 15 residues. Germline CDR1 and CDR2: MNHEY and SVGAGI. The germline V and J ends were trimmed by 6 bases and 6 bases, with 20 bases remaining between them. Here the CDR3 reads CASSRPGTQIKTQYF. CDR3 coding DNA: TGTGCCAGCAGCCGACCCGGGACTCAGATAAAGACCCAGTACTTC.

The chain has TRBV5-1 and TRBJ1-2; a possible D gene is TRBD1 (5 bases). Germline-derived CDR1 and CDR2 are SGHRS and YFSETQ. Trimming removed 3 bases at V and 8 bases at J, with 17 bases between. The CDR3 loop spans 14 amino acids. CDR3 loop: CASSSPGPSEGYTF. The CDR3 nucleotides are TGCGCCAGCAGCTCACCGGGACCCTCGGAGGGCTACACCTTC.

The rearrangement links TRBV28 to TRBJ2-7; D unclear. There are 13 residues in the CDR3. V gave up 4 bases and J gave up 2 bases, with 9 bases separating them. The germline V gene has CDR1 MDHEN and CDR2 SYDVKM. The chain's CDR3 is CASSSNSPYEQYF. The DNA of the CDR3 is TGTGCCAGCAGTTCCAACAGCCCCTACGAGCAGTACTTC.

The chain recombines TRBV4-1 with TRBJ1-6, with 7 bases fitting TRBD1. CDR1 MGHRA and CDR2 YSYEKL come from the germline V gene. Trimming at V came to 3 bases and at J to 10 bases, leaving 12 bases not matched to a gene. There are 16 residues in the CDR3. CDR3 in amino acids: CASSQYAGQSDSPLHF. The CDR3 nucleotides are TGCGCCAGCAGCCAGTATGCGGGACAGTCAGACTCACCCCTCCACTTT.

This chain connects TRBV5-1 to TRBJ2-7; maybe TRBD2 (6 bases). CDR1 and CDR2 (germline): SGHRS, YFSETQ. V was cut by 4 bases and J by 6 bases, with 11 bases left in between. The CDR3 spans 12 residues. The CDR3 here is CASSTQGGEQYF. The CDR3 DNA is TGCGCCAGCAGCACTCAGGGAGGCGAGCAGTACTTC.

In its sample, this clone was seen once. The chain links TRBV6-5 to TRBJ1-1; unclear D gene. Per the germline V gene, CDR1 is MNHEY and CDR2 is SVGAGI. The CDR3 has 13 amino acids. Deletions cut 2 bases from V and 5 bases from J, with 9 bases between. CDR3 sequence: CASSYGRETEAFF. The CDR3 DNA is TGTGCCAGCAGTTACGGACGGGAGACTGAAGCTTTCTTT.